Below, 23 T cell receptor beta chains from the same sample are listed, as sequenced in a study of graft-versus-host responses after intestinal transplantation (dated by TCRdb to the early 2020s). The time point label here, explained by the study, means: cells obtained before transplantation from donor or recipient. Libraries were constructed by the immunoSEQ multiplex PCR assay. The clones in this table, taken by TCRdb from immuneACCESS, are in-frame only. Not every clone is retained; where verified, under half of the shortfall comes from an unresolved V gene, and the cause of the rest is unknown. A total of about 51,000 clones appear in this sample, 80% to 90% of them only once. Roughly 0.62% of the sample lies in the top ten. These TCRs are of unknown antigen specificity. The specimen was unstimulated CD4+ T cells sorted from spleen or lymph node cells, collected before transplant. These receptors were obtained from a human donor who was the organ donor for an intestinal transplant.

A single count supports this clone. V gene TRBV18 combines with J gene TRBJ1-2; possible D gene TRBD1, 6 bases. V shed 3 bases and J shed 5 bases, with 16 bases lying between them. The germline V gene encodes CDR1 KGHSH and CDR2 LQKENI. CDR3 size: 15 residues. CDR3 sequence reads: CASSPAGATRYGYTF. The CDR3 nucleotides are TGTGCCAGCTCACCCGCGGGGGCGACCCGTTATGGCTACACCTTC.

This chain's CDR3 is CASRSAGTLTGNTIYF. CDR3 nucleotide sequence: TGTGCCAGTAGATCCGCGGGGACCCTCACTGGAAACACCATATATTTT. The chain joins TRBV19 to TRBJ1-3; tentatively, D is TRBD1 (5 bases). Germline loops: CDR1 LNHDA, CDR2 SQIVND (reference sequence). CDR3 length equals 16 residues. V lost 6 bases to trimming and J lost 2 bases, with 17 bases between them.

The V gene is TRBV7-2, the J gene TRBJ2-5, with D unclear. From germline, CDR1 is SGHTA and CDR2 FQGNSA. This CDR3 is built from 11 residues. The V and J ends lost 5 bases and 5 bases respectively, with 6 bases between them. Here the CDR3 DNA reads TGTGCCAGCAGCCGCGTGGAGACCCAGTACTTC. Encoded protein: CASSRVETQYF.

The rearrangement links TRBV7-2 to TRBJ2-5; tentatively, D is TRBD2 (6 bases). This CDR3 region has 14 residues. The germline V and J ends were trimmed by 2 bases and 4 bases, with 11 bases remaining between them. In germline, CDR1 is SGHTA, CDR2 FQGNSA. In DNA, the CDR3 is TGTGCCAGCAGCTTAAAGGGACTCGGAGAGACCCAGTACTTC. Amino acids: CASSLKGLGETQYF.

The J gene is TRBJ2-5, the V gene TRBV5-1, with 7 bases lining up with TRBD1. The junction had 7 bases not matched to a gene; V was cut back by 4 bases and J by 1 base. CDR1 SGHRS and CDR2 YFSETQ come from the germline V gene. CDR3 length equals 15 residues. This CDR3 reads CASSLSDRSQETQYF. The CDR3 DNA follows: TGCGCCAGCAGCCTCTCGGACAGGAGCCAAGAGACCCAGTACTTC.

The genes are TRBV6-1 and TRBJ2-1; 9 bases are a match to TRBD2. The CDR3 contains 14 residues. Losses at the gene ends were 5 bases for V and 10 bases for J; bases not matched to a gene: 9. Germline V gives CDR1 MNHNS, CDR2 SASEGT. The CDR3 bases are TGTGCCAGCAGTCTTTTAGCGGGAGTGGTAGAGCAGTTCTTC. Its translation is CASSLLAGVVEQFF.

The chain uses TRBV30 and TRBJ1-2; 9 nucleotides line up with TRBD1. The germline V gene has CDR1 GTSNPN and CDR2 SVGIG (reference sequence). The V segment lost 1 base and the J segment 4 bases; nucleotides outside the gene matches: 1. This CDR3 has 13 residues. CDR3 in DNA: TGTGCCTGGAGTGGGGACAGGGCCTATGGCTACACCTTC. Its translation is CAWSGDRAYGYTF. The entire variable domain, with the rest obtained from reference TRBV30 and TRBJ1-2, is as follows: SQTIHQWPATLVQPVGSPLSLECTVEGTSNPNLYWYRQAAGRGLQLLFYSVGIGQISSEVPQNLSASRPQDRQFILSSKKLLLSDSGFYLCAWSGDRAYGYTFGSGTRLTVV.

The chain carries TRBV15 and TRBJ2-3, with 9 bases fitting TRBD1. V dropped 8 bases and J dropped 6; count of bases not matched to a gene: 3. This CDR3 is built from 12 residues. Germline V gene lookup returns CDR1 LNHNV and CDR2 YYDKDF (reference sequence). CDR3 coding DNA: TGTGCCACCGCCGGGACAGGGGATACGCAGTATTTT. Amino acids: CATAGTGDTQYF.

The V call is TRBV1, the J call TRBJ2-7; the table's D call, TRBD2, was not checked against the DNA. TRBV1 is tagged as a pseudogene. The CDR3 loop spans 15 amino acids. In DNA, the CDR3 is TGCACCAGCGGGACCATGACTAGCGGGAGGGCCGAACAGTACTTC. As protein: CTSGTMTSGRAEQYF.

The CDR3 nucleotides are TGTGCCACCCACCAACTAGCGGGAGCCCTCGGGGGCGGGGAGCTGTTTTTT. Residues: CATHQLAGALGGGELFF. The rearrangement links TRBV7-6 to TRBJ2-2; TRBD2 agrees at 11 bases. The CDR3 totals 17 residues. Germline assignment: CDR1 SGHVS and CDR2 FNYEAQ. Germline trimming cut 10 bases from V and 7 bases from J; bases unmatched to any gene: 17.

This sequence joins TRBV9 and TRBJ2-7, with TRBD2 identical over 11 bases. The length of the CDR3 is 15 residues. Germline assignment: CDR1 SGDLS and CDR2 YYNGEE. Trimming at V came to 4 bases and at J to 3 bases, leaving 6 bases not matched to a gene. This CDR3 is CASSTTSGSIYEQYF. CDR3 sequence (DNA): TGTGCCAGCAGCACTACTAGCGGGAGTATCTACGAGCAGTACTTC.

J is TRBJ1-5 and V is TRBV10-2; D is possibly TRBD1 (5 bases). This CDR3 has 14 amino acids. V was pared by 6 bases and J by 3 bases, with 12 bases between. The germline gives CDR1 WSHSY, CDR2 SAAADI. The CDR3 sequence: CASRLQDHNQPQHF. The CDR3 DNA follows: TGCGCCAGCAGATTACAGGATCACAATCAGCCCCAGCATTTT.

This clone was found once. This chain joins TRBV6-1 and TRBJ2-3; 12 bases line up with TRBD2. Germline trimming cut 5 bases from V and 6 bases from J; bases unmatched to any gene: 6. This CDR3 spans 15 amino acids. Germline values: CDR1 MNHNS, CDR2 SASEGT. The chain's CDR3 is CASSTLAGGSDTQYF. DNA for the CDR3: TGTGCCAGCAGTACACTAGCGGGAGGTTCTGATACGCAGTATTTT.

This chain joins TRBV2 and TRBJ1-2, with 9 bases aligning to TRBD1. The CDR3 totals 14 residues. CDR1 and CDR2 from the germline V gene are SNHLY and FYNNEI. J lost 4 bases, V lost 7 bases, and 7 bases had no gene match. DNA for the CDR3: TGTGCCAGCACTGACAGGGGGGTCGGCTATGGCTACACCTTC. Translated, it gives CASTDRGVGYGYTF.

This chain connects TRBV6-5 to TRBJ2-7; possibly TRBD1 for D (5 bases). Germline lookup yields CDR1 MNHEY and CDR2 SVGAGI. V was clipped by 0 bases and J by 5 bases, with 11 bases between them. CDR3 size: 14 residues. This CDR3 reads CASSYSRGSDEQYF. The CDR3 DNA sequence: TGTGCCAGCAGTTACTCAAGGGGTTCGGACGAGCAGTACTTC.

The chain carries TRBV13 and TRBJ2-2, with a tentative D call TRBD1 (5 bases). V was pared by 1 base and J by 3 bases, with 15 bases between. The CDR3 totals 17 residues. Looked up from germline, CDR1 is PRHDT and CDR2 is FYEKMQ (reference sequence). The CDR3 loop is CASSLAGQGFYTGELFF. Written as DNA, the CDR3 is TGTGCCAGCAGCTTAGCGGGCCAGGGCTTTTACACCGGGGAGCTGTTTTTT. Combining the CDR3 with reference TRBV13 and TRBJ2-2 gives the whole variable domain AAGVIQSPRHLIKEKRETATLKCYPIPRHDTVYWYQQGPGQDPQFLISFYEKMQSDKGSIPDRFSAQQFSDYHSELNMSSLELGDSALYFCASSLAGQGFYTGELFFGEGSRLTVL.

This sequence joins TRBV19 and TRBJ1-1; TRBD1 might be the D (6 bases). V was pared by 3 bases and J by 4 bases, with 9 bases between. This CDR3 is built from 13 residues. The germline V gene encodes CDR1 LNHDA and CDR2 SQIVND (reference sequence). The CDR3 region is CASSISGVTEAFF. The CDR3 DNA reads TGTGCCAGTAGTATTTCAGGGGTCACTGAAGCTTTCTTT.

This sequence joins TRBV5-1 and TRBJ2-2; 10 positions match TRBD1. CDR3 length: 18 amino acids. Germline V CDR1 and CDR2: SGHRS, YFSETQ. Germline trimming cut 0 bases from V and 5 bases from J; bases unmatched to any gene: 10. The CDR3 bases are TGCGCCAGCAGCTTGGATAGGACAGGGGGATCAAGAACCGGGGAGCTGTTTTTT. Protein product: CASSLDRTGGSRTGELFF.

V is TRBV6-6 and J is TRBJ2-1; TRBD2 matches 8 bases. J lost 9 bases, V lost 3 bases, and 10 bases had no gene match. CDR1 MNHNY and CDR2 SVGAGI come from the germline V gene (reference sequence). The CDR3 extends over 15 amino acids. The chain's CDR3 is CASSYGSGKVSEQFF. CDR3 DNA sequence: TGTGCCAGCAGTTATGGTAGCGGGAAAGTGAGTGAGCAGTTCTTC.

This clone was counted a few times. The DNA for the CDR3 is TGTGCCAGCAGCCACGGGACTAGCGGCTACGAGCAGTACTTC. Translated: CASSHGTSGYEQYF. The genes are TRBV11-1 and TRBJ2-7, with 11 nucleotides matching TRBD2. The V gene's germline CDR1 is SGHAT and CDR2 FQDESV (reference sequence). Trimming cost V 5 bases and J 3 bases; bases outside gene matches: 3. This CDR3 comprises 14 residues. The full variable domain, completed using reference TRBV11-1 and TRBJ2-7, is EAEVAQSPRYKITEKSQAVAFWCDPISGHATLYWYRQILGQGPELLVQFQDESVVDDSQLPKDRFSAERLKGVDSTLKIQPAELGDSAMYLCASSHGTSGYEQYFGPGTRLTVT.

The J gene is TRBJ2-7, the V gene TRBV6-6; 10 positions match TRBD2. The CDR3 runs 15 residues. The V segment lost 5 bases and the J segment 5 bases; nucleotides outside the gene matches: 9. Per the germline V gene, CDR1 is MNHNY and CDR2 is SVGAGI (reference sequence). The CDR3: CASSNLAGVTDEQYF. The CDR3 region has the DNA TGTGCCAGCAGTAACCTAGCGGGAGTAACGGACGAGCAGTACTTC.

This clone was seen only once. This chain uses TRBV18 with TRBJ2-7, with 7 bases fitting TRBD2. Unmatched junction bases numbered 13, after V lost 6 bases and J lost 2 bases. Germline loops: CDR1 KGHSH, CDR2 LQKENI. The CDR3 is made up of 16 amino acids. The CDR3 is CASSLSTSRDTYEQYF. The DNA of the CDR3 is TGTGCCAGCTCGCTCTCGACTAGCCGAGATACCTACGAGCAGTACTTC.

The CDR3 DNA follows: TGTGCCAGCAGCGAGGGGACTAGAGCGTACGAGCAGTACTTC. Protein sequence: CASSEGTRAYEQYF. The J gene is TRBJ2-7, the V gene TRBV7-2; 8 bases match TRBD2. The CDR3 is 14 residues long. With V trimmed by 5 bases and J by 4 bases, 7 bases remained unmatched. Germline CDR1 is SGHTA and CDR2 is FQGNSA.